Described below is a single TCR beta chain sequence and its context. Regarding time point: longitudinal time-point 1 (baseline). The germline V gene encodes CDR1 SNHLY and CDR2 FYNNEI. CDR3 length: 13 residues. Trimming took 2 bases from V and 8 from J, leaving 12 bases between them. This entry comes from a study of neurological immune-mediated disorders. cDNA synthesis was performed by 5'RACE with 10-nucleotide random UMIs. In each sequencing run, over 180 million TCR-beta sequences were generated from 15-18 subjects. TCRdb independently ran MiXCR on the 5' RACE reads; one entry per CDR3 protein. The sample lists 71,000 or so distinct CDR3 sequences; roughly 15% were seen once.

The sample was PBMCs. The chain joins TRBV2 to TRBJ1-1, with D perhaps TRBD1 (5 bases). The sequence was obtained from a female donor with HTLV-1-associated myelopathy (HAM/TSP). DNA for the CDR3: TGTGCCAGCAGTGAATATGGGGGGTTCGAAGCTTTCTTT. It is translated as CASSEYGGFEAFF.